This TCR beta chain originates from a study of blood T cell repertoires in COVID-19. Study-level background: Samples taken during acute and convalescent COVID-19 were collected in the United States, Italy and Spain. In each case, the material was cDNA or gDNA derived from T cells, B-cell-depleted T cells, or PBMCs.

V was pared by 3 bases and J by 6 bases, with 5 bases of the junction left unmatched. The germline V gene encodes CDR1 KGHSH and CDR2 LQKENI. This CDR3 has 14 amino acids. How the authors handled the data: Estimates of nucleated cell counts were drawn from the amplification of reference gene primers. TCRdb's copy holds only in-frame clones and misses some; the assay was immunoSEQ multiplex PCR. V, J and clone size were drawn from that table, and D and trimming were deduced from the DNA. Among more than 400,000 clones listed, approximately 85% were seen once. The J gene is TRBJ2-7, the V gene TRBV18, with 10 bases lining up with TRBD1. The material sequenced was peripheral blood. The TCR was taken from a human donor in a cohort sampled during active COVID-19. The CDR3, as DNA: TGTGCCAGCTCACCGGACAGGGGGATTCGCGAGCAGTACTTC. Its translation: CASSPDRGIREQYF.